The rows below give T cell receptor beta chains drawn from one sample of a study of cytotoxic CD8 clonotypes in ibrutinib-treated CLL. Data came from immunoSEQ multiplex PCR; TCRdb stores just in-frame clones and leaves some out. The sample holds 200,000 to 250,000 clones, roughly 73% seen once. The specimen was PBMCs, collected after 12 months of ibrutinib treatment. Receptor source: a human donor with chronic lymphocytic leukemia. The CDR3 runs from the conserved cysteine through the conserved F or W. D genes are given only for firm matches. Only part of the rows carry a size: once, few, many, or a class if the clone is expanded.

V gene	J gene	clone size	D gene	CDR3 DNA	CDR3 protein
TRBV19	TRBJ2-5	NA	NA	TGTGCCAGTAGTATGGGAGGGGGAGAACAAGAGACCCAGTACTTC	CASSMGGGEQETQYF
TRBV19	TRBJ1-1	few	NA	TGTGCCAGTACTCCCTGGGGGCGTGGGAACACTGAAGCTTTCTTT	CASTPWGRGNTEAFF
TRBV11-2	TRBJ1-1	NA	TRBD1	TGTGCCAGCAGCTCACAGGGGGGGAACACTGAAGCTTTCTTT	CASSSQGGNTEAFF
TRBV2	TRBJ2-7	NA	NA	TGTGCCAGCAGAGCGACAGGTGCCTACGAGCAGTACTTC	CASRATGAYEQYF
TRBV18	TRBJ2-7	NA	TRBD2	TGTGCCAGCTCACCTTCACCTCGGGGGGTCGAGCAGTACTTC	CASSPSPRGVEQYF
TRBV5-1	TRBJ2-5	NA	TRBD1	TGCGCCAGCAGCCGACAGGGTAACCAAGAGACCCAGTACTTC	CASSRQGNQETQYF
TRBV18	TRBJ1-1	NA	NA	TGTGCCAGCTCACCGGATACTGGGGCTTTCTTT	CASSPDTGAFF
TRBV13	TRBJ1-2	NA	NA	TGTGCCAGCAGCTTAGGCCTGAAAGGGCATGGCTACACCTTC	CASSLGLKGHGYTF
TRBV19	TRBJ1-4	NA	TRBD1	TGTGCCAGTAGTTTCCAGGGACAGCCTAATGAAAAACTGTTTTTT	CASSFQGQPNEKLFF
TRBV4-2	TRBJ2-3	NA	NA	TGTGCCAGCAGCCAAGAGCCCTTCGTTGGAAAGCGGACCACAGATACGCAGTATTTT	CASSQEPFVGKRTTDTQYF
TRBV6-5	TRBJ1-2	once	TRBD1	TGTGCCAGCAGGACAGCGGGACAGGGGGTCTATGGCTACACCTTC	CASRTAGQGVYGYTF
TRBV4-1	TRBJ1-5	NA	NA	TGCGCCAGCAGCCAAGATCCCGGGGGCGCATGGAAAGGTGTGCCCCAGCATTTT	CASSQDPGGAWKGVPQHF
TRBV19	TRBJ2-5	NA	TRBD2	TGTGCCAGTAGTAAAGGGTGGACTAGCGTTGGAGGAGAGACCCAGTACTTC	CASSKGWTSVGGETQYF
TRBV29-1	TRBJ2-2	NA	NA	TGCAGCGTTTATAGGGTAGGGAACACCGGGGAGCTGTTTTTT	CSVYRVGNTGELFF
TRBV6-5	TRBJ1-6	NA	NA	TGTGCCAGCAGTCAGCTCTCCTATAATTCACCCCTCCACTTT	CASSQLSYNSPLHF
TRBV10-3	TRBJ1-4	NA	NA	TGTGCCATCAGTGAGACTATTAGGGCAGCAACTAATGAAAAACTGTTTTTT	CAISETIRAATNEKLFF
TRBV6-6	TRBJ2-2	NA	TRBD2	TGTGCCAGCGGGACTAGCGGGACCTCGAACACCGGGGAGCTGTTTTTT	CASGTSGTSNTGELFF
TRBV6-1	TRBJ2-2	few	TRBD1	TGTGCCCCCGGGACAGGGAACACCGGGGAGCTGTTTTTT	CAPGTGNTGELFF
TRBV11-3	TRBJ2-7	NA	TRBD1	TGTGCCAGCAGCTCACCGGGACAGGGAGACGAGCAGTACTTC	CASSSPGQGDEQYF
TRBV10-1	TRBJ2-5	NA	NA	TGCGCCAGCAGTGAGGGGCAGGGAACATCCCAAGAGACCCAGTACTTC	CASSEGQGTSQETQYF
TRBV4-1	TRBJ2-5	once	NA	TGCGCCAGCAGCCCCCTACACTTGGACTACTCAGAGACCCAGTACTTC	CASSPLHLDYSETQYF
TRBV9	TRBJ1-1	many	NA	TGTGCCAGCAGCGCATTCCAGGGTTCTGAAGCTTTCTTT	CASSAFQGSEAFF
TRBV10-2	TRBJ2-7	once	TRBD1	TGCGCCAGCAGGGCCCCGGGACAGAGCTCCTACGAGCAGTACTTC	CASRAPGQSSYEQYF
TRBV4-1	TRBJ1-2	NA	NA	TGCGCCAGCAATCTGATGACAGGTGTATATGGCTACACCTTC	CASNLMTGVYGYTF
TRBV19	TRBJ2-1	NA	TRBD2	TGTGCCAGTAGTAGCGGGGGGCAGATCTTCGATGAGCAGTTCTTC	CASSSGGQIFDEQFF
TRBV5-1	TRBJ2-7	NA	NA	TGCGCCAGCAGCTTGGGCGGCGCCGGGGTGAACGAGCAGTACTTC	CASSLGGAGVNEQYF
TRBV19	TRBJ1-2	NA	TRBD1	TGTGCCAGTAGTGCCGGGACAGGGGGCTTTGGCTACACCTTC	CASSAGTGGFGYTF
TRBV28	TRBJ1-1	NA	NA	TGTGCCAGCAGTACCGGAGGGGGAACTGAAGCTTTCTTT	CASSTGGGTEAFF
TRBV9	TRBJ2-5	few	TRBD1	TGTGCCAGCAGCTATGGCCTTGGGACAGGGGACCGGGAGACCCAGTACTTC	CASSYGLGTGDRETQYF
TRBV11-2	TRBJ2-1	NA	NA	TGTGCCAGCAGATTCGAGGGGAGGAGACACGGCAATGAGCAGTTCTTC	CASRFEGRRHGNEQFF
TRBV5-6	TRBJ2-5	NA	NA	TGTGCCAGCAGCTTGGCAAGTCAGCTGCAAGAGACCCAGTACTTC	CASSLASQLQETQYF
TRBV28	TRBJ1-1	NA	TRBD1	TGTGCCAGCAGCGGGACCGGGACAGGGGCGGTCGGTGAAGCTTTCTTT	CASSGTGTGAVGEAFF
TRBV6-1	TRBJ1-1	NA	NA	TGTGCCAGCAGGGGAAAGGGAAACACTGAAGCTTTCTTT	CASRGKGNTEAFF
TRBV29-1	TRBJ1-2	few	TRBD1	TGCAGCGTTGAGGGACAGCTCTATGGCTACACCTTC	CSVEGQLYGYTF
TRBV1	TRBJ2-7	NA	NA	TGCACCAGCAGCAAACCGGGACAGGGAAACGAGCAGTACTTC	CTSSKPGQGNEQYF
TRBV14	TRBJ2-5	NA	NA	TGTGCCAGCAGCCACCTACGGACAGCCCAAGAGACCCAGTACTTC	CASSHLRTAQETQYF
TRBV5-6	TRBJ1-1	NA	NA	TGTGCCAGCAGCTTTGGTCGACGTTGGGAAGACACTGAAGCTTTCTTT	CASSFGRRWEDTEAFF
TRBV23-1	TRBJ2-7	NA	NA	TGCGCCAGCACCGCACCCCGGGACTGGTCCTACGAGCAGTACTTC	CASTAPRDWSYEQYF
TRBV29-1	TRBJ2-7	NA	NA	TGCAGCGTTGAAGTTCCCACCTCGGGGGAGTGGGCCTACGAGCAGTACTTC	CSVEVPTSGEWAYEQYF
TRBV20-1	TRBJ2-7	NA	NA	TGCAGTGCTACGGGAGCCTACGAGCAGTACTTC	CSATGAYEQYF
TRBV7-8	TRBJ1-2	NA	TRBD1	TGTGCCAGCAGCAGGGGGACAGGCAACTATGGCTACACCTTC	CASSRGTGNYGYTF
TRBV27	TRBJ2-5	NA	NA	TGTGCCAGCAGTGCCTCGGGCCTGGGGGAGACCCAGTACTTC	CASSASGLGETQYF
TRBV9	TRBJ1-1	NA	TRBD1	TGTGCCAGCAGCACAGGGGGGAAGAACACTGAAGCTTTCTTT	CASSTGGKNTEAFF
TRBV18	TRBJ1-1	once	TRBD1	TGTGCCAGCTCACCCTACGACAGGGGGCGGGGGATGAACACTGAAGCTTTCTTT	CASSPYDRGRGMNTEAFF
TRBV19	TRBJ2-7	NA	NA	TGTGCCAGTAGTACCCAAGGTCACTTGGAGACCTACGAGCAGTACTTC	CASSTQGHLETYEQYF
TRBV6-4	TRBJ2-2	NA	NA	TGTGCCAGCAGTGAAACGATGGGGGAGCTGTTTTTT	CASSETMGELFF
TRBV19	TRBJ2-1	NA	NA	TGTGCCAGTAGTATAGGAAACAATGAGCAGTTCTTC	CASSIGNNEQFF
TRBV7-9	TRBJ2-1	NA	TRBD2	TGTGCCAGCAGCTTATCTCCCAAGGTAGCGGGCTCCTACAATGAGCAGTTCTTC	CASSLSPKVAGSYNEQFF
TRBV11-3	TRBJ1-2	NA	NA	TGTGCCAGCAGCTTAATCCGGACGGCGTTTTATGGCTACACCTTC	CASSLIRTAFYGYTF
TRBV5-1	TRBJ1-2	NA	NA	TGCGCCAGCAGCGCGGCCTCCAACCACTATGGCTACACCTTC	CASSAASNHYGYTF
TRBV5-1	TRBJ1-3	NA	NA	TGCGCCAGCAGCTTGGGAGACAGGTCCGGCTCTGGAAACACCATATATTTT	CASSLGDRSGSGNTIYF
TRBV4-1	TRBJ1-6	NA	NA	TGCGCCAGCAGCCAAGGGGGTGGTGTTAATTCACCCCTCCACTTT	CASSQGGGVNSPLHF
TRBV30	TRBJ2-3	NA	TRBD2	TGTGCCGGAGGCGGACTAGCGGGGGGGGGCGCTAACACAGATACGCAGTATTTT	CAGGGLAGGGANTDTQYF